The rows below give T cell receptor beta chains drawn from one sample of a study of early T cells in non-severe SARS-CoV-2 infection. TCRdb reprocessed the 5' RACE reads with MiXCR, giving one entry per CDR3 protein. The profile shows tens of thousands of distinct CDR3 sequences, approximately 7.1% of them singletons. Sequenced sample: whole blood. Receptor source: an adult who was a healthcare worker with PCR-confirmed SARS-CoV-2 infection or an uninfected control (not recorded which). The CDR3 runs from the conserved cysteine through the conserved F or W. Each record gives: CDR3 DNA, CDR3 protein, D gene, J gene, clone size, V gene. A D gene is named only where the DNA matches it firmly. The size field is filled for only some rows; it gives once, few, many or a size class.

DNA: TGTGCCAGCACCCGGGACAGGGTCTGGGGAAGCACTGAAGCTTTCTTT
CDR3: CASTRDRVWGSTEAFF
D: TRBD1
J: TRBJ1-1
size: -
V: TRBV12-3/TRBV12-4

DNA: TGTGCCAGCAGGACTAGCCTTGGACTAGCGGGCACAGATACGCAGTATTTT
CDR3: CASRTSLGLAGTDTQYF
D: TRBD2
J: TRBJ2-3
size: many
V: TRBV6-5

DNA: TGTGCCATCAGTGAAATTATTGGCGGCGATGGCTACACCTTC
CDR3: CAISEIIGGDGYTF
D: -
J: TRBJ1-2
size: -
V: TRBV10-3

DNA: TGTGCCAGCATCGGGACTAGCGGGGCCCAAGAGACCCAGTACTTC
CDR3: CASIGTSGAQETQYF
D: TRBD2
J: TRBJ2-5
size: few
V: TRBV7-2

DNA: TGTGCCAGCAGTTTTGTGGCAGGGCAGAAGAACACTGAAGCTTTCTTT
CDR3: CASSFVAGQKNTEAFF
D: -
J: TRBJ1-1
size: -
V: TRBV12-3/TRBV12-4

DNA: TGTGCCAGCAGCCAAGATCGGACTGACCGGAGCTCCTACGAGCAGTACTTC
CDR3: CASSQDRTDRSSYEQYF
D: -
J: TRBJ2-7
size: -
V: TRBV3-1

DNA: TGTGCCAGCAGTTTATCGGCCCGGGGAACAGCCGAGCAGTACTTC
CDR3: CASSLSARGTAEQYF
D: -
J: TRBJ2-7
size: few
V: TRBV27

DNA: TGTGCCAGCAGGGACCACTCTGGGGCCAACGTCCTGACTTTC
CDR3: CASRDHSGANVLTF
D: -
J: TRBJ2-6
size: -
V: TRBV3-1

DNA: TGCGCCAGCAGCTTGGACAAGGGGGCTCGGAACACTGAAGCTTTCTTT
CDR3: CASSLDKGARNTEAFF
D: TRBD1
J: TRBJ1-1
size: few
V: TRBV5-1

DNA: TGTGCCAGCAGCCCGCGGTGGGACAGCTACGAGCAGTACTTC
CDR3: CASSPRWDSYEQYF
D: TRBD1
J: TRBJ2-7
size: -
V: TRBV7-6

DNA: TGTGCCAGCTCCAGACATTGGGGGCTCGGTCAGCCCCAGCATTTT
CDR3: CASSRHWGLGQPQHF
D: -
J: TRBJ1-5
size: -
V: TRBV6-2/TRBV6-3

DNA: TGCAGTGCTAGAGATGGGCGGGAATGGGCAAATCAGCCCCAGCATTTT
CDR3: CSARDGREWANQPQHF
D: -
J: TRBJ1-5
size: few
V: TRBV20-1

DNA: TGTGCCAGCAGAGACTGGGACCCCAATCAGCCCCAGCATTTT
CDR3: CASRDWDPNQPQHF
D: -
J: TRBJ1-5
size: many
V: TRBV6-5

DNA: TGTGCCAGCAGCTTAGGATCCGGACCGGCTCAAAGAAAACTGTTTTTT
CDR3: CASSLGSGPAQRKLFF
D: -
J: TRBJ1-4
size: -
V: TRBV7-8

DNA: TGTGCCAGCAGCCCGGACTGGAGAGTCACAGATACGCAGTATTTT
CDR3: CASSPDWRVTDTQYF
D: -
J: TRBJ2-3
size: -
V: TRBV11-3

DNA: TGTGCCAGCAGTTCCCCCTTCCTAGCGGTGAACACCGGGGAGCTGTTTTTT
CDR3: CASSSPFLAVNTGELFF
D: TRBD2
J: TRBJ2-2
size: many
V: TRBV28

DNA: TGTGCCAGCAGGACGTCCGGGACTAGCGCCAATGAGCAGTTCTTC
CDR3: CASRTSGTSANEQFF
D: TRBD2
J: TRBJ2-1
size: many
V: TRBV6-2/TRBV6-3

DNA: TGTGCCAGCAGGAGATCCGGGACAGGGGACGGCTACACCTTC
CDR3: CASRRSGTGDGYTF
D: TRBD1
J: TRBJ1-2
size: many
V: TRBV6-2/TRBV6-3

DNA: TGTGCCAGCAGCTTAGGGGGACTGGAAGATACGCAGTATTTT
CDR3: CASSLGGLEDTQYF
D: -
J: TRBJ2-3
size: many
V: TRBV7-9

DNA: TGTGCCAGCAGCTTAGTAACTGAAGCTTTCTTT
CDR3: CASSLVTEAFF
D: -
J: TRBJ1-1
size: -
V: TRBV7-9

DNA: TGTGCCAGCAGCCATCCGGGACGGGAGCGGTGGGGCACAGATACGCAGTATTTT
CDR3: CASSHPGRERWGTDTQYF
D: -
J: TRBJ2-3
size: many
V: TRBV4-2

DNA: TGCAGCGTTGAACAGGGGGCCTACGAGCAGTACTTC
CDR3: CSVEQGAYEQYF
D: TRBD1
J: TRBJ2-7
size: -
V: TRBV29-1

DNA: TGTGCCAGTAGCGAGCGGGGGAAACAAGAGACCCAGTACTTC
CDR3: CASSERGKQETQYF
D: TRBD2
J: TRBJ2-5
size: -
V: TRBV19

DNA: TGTGCCAGCAGCCCAGACATCTCAGCTTTCTTT
CDR3: CASSPDISAFF
D: -
J: TRBJ1-1
size: many
V: TRBV7-9

DNA: TGTGCCAGCAGCTTAGTTGGTTCGGGGGAGACCCAGTACTTC
CDR3: CASSLVGSGETQYF
D: -
J: TRBJ2-5
size: -
V: TRBV7-7

DNA: TGTGCCCCCACAGTAGGATATAGCAATCAGCCCCAGCATTTT
CDR3: CAPTVGYSNQPQHF
D: -
J: TRBJ1-5
size: many
V: TRBV6-5

DNA: TGTGCCAGCAGTGAAGAACGGGCAGGGAACATTCAGTACTTC
CDR3: CASSEERAGNIQYF
D: -
J: TRBJ2-4
size: many
V: TRBV2

DNA: TGTGCCAGCAGTTACGGGGGGGGGCGCTTGCTCGAGCAGTACTTC
CDR3: CASSYGGGRLLEQYF
D: -
J: TRBJ2-7
size: many
V: TRBV6-6

DNA: TGTGCCAGCAGGACTAGCGGGGGGAAAGAGACCCAGTACTTC
CDR3: CASRTSGGKETQYF
D: TRBD2
J: TRBJ2-5
size: -
V: TRBV6-2/TRBV6-3

DNA: TGTGCCAGTACTATTAGCGGGGATCAAGAGACCCAGTACTTC
CDR3: CASTISGDQETQYF
D: TRBD2
J: TRBJ2-5
size: few
V: TRBV12-3/TRBV12-4

DNA: TGTGCCAGCAGTTTTAAGCGTCTTAACTATGGCTACACCTTC
CDR3: CASSFKRLNYGYTF
D: -
J: TRBJ1-2
size: medium-sized
V: TRBV12-3/TRBV12-4

DNA: TGTGCCACCAGCAGAGGGTTTGACACTGAAGCTTTCTTT
CDR3: CATSRGFDTEAFF
D: -
J: TRBJ1-1
size: many
V: TRBV15

DNA: TGTGCCAGCAGCAAATTTAGCAAGAACACTGAAGCTTTCTTT
CDR3: CASSKFSKNTEAFF
D: -
J: TRBJ1-1
size: many
V: TRBV21-1

DNA: TGTGCCTGGAGTGAAGATCAGGGCTCTTCAGCTTTCTTT
CDR3: CAWSEDQGSSAFF
D: -
J: TRBJ1-1
size: few
V: TRBV30

DNA: TGTGCCAGCAGCTTGGAAGCCCCGGGACTCTACAATGAGCAGTTCTTC
CDR3: CASSLEAPGLYNEQFF
D: -
J: TRBJ2-1
size: many
V: TRBV11-2

DNA: TGTGCCAGCAGCGTAGCGGGTAGGGCCGGGGAGCTGTTTTTT
CDR3: CASSVAGRAGELFF
D: -
J: TRBJ2-2
size: -
V: TRBV9

DNA: TGTGCCAGCAGCTTGTCCGGCACGAACACCGGGGAGCTGTTTTTT
CDR3: CASSLSGTNTGELFF
D: -
J: TRBJ2-2
size: few
V: TRBV7-6

DNA: TGTGCCAGCAGCTTAGAAAGCGGGGGCGCTTCCTACGAGCAGTACTTC
CDR3: CASSLESGGASYEQYF
D: TRBD2
J: TRBJ2-7
size: -
V: TRBV11-2

DNA: TGTGCCAGCAGCCTTAGAACAAGGGTCACCTATAATTCACCCCTCCACTTT
CDR3: CASSLRTRVTYNSPLHF
D: -
J: TRBJ1-6
size: -
V: TRBV11-3

DNA: TGTGCCAGCAGCGTTGGACTAGCGGGGGGTTATGAGCAGTTCTTC
CDR3: CASSVGLAGGYEQFF
D: TRBD2
J: TRBJ2-1
size: many
V: TRBV7-2

DNA: TGTGCCAGCTCACAAATAGACAGGGGGCGATACGTGGCTTTCTTT
CDR3: CASSQIDRGRYVAFF
D: TRBD1
J: TRBJ1-1
size: many
V: TRBV18